This TCR beta chain appears in the sequencing data of a study of T cell changes during pregnancy in multiple sclerosis. The germline CDR1 and CDR2 sequences are LNHDA and SQIVND (reference sequence). The ends were cut back, 5 bases at V and 0 bases at J, with 14 bases in the middle. The CDR3 has 15 amino acids. Repertoires were generated with immunoSEQ multiplex PCR, while TCRdb's copy carries only in-frame clones and drops some. This table has 20,000 to 25,000 clones, roughly 90% appearing once. The chain recombines TRBV19 with TRBJ2-7, with D maybe TRBD2 (6 bases). Material: CD8+ T cells from peripheral blood mononuclear cells, obtained after pregnancy. The clonotype originates from a female donor with multiple sclerosis, enrolled in a pregnancy study. CDR3 DNA sequence: TGTGCCAGTAGTGCCCTTGAGGGACTCTCCTACGAGCAGTACTTC. Translation gives CASSALEGLSYEQYF.